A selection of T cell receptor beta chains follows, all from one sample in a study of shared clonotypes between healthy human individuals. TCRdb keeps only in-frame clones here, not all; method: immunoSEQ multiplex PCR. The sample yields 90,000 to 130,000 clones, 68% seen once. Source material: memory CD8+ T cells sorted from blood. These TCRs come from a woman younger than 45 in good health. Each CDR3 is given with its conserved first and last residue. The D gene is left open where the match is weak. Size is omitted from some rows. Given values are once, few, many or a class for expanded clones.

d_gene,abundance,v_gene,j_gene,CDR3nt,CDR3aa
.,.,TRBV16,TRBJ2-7,TGTGCCAGCAGCCTGCCGCCCCCCCAGACGAGCTCCTACGAGCAGTACTTC,CASSLPPPQTSSYEQYF
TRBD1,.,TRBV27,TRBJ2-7,TGTGCCAGCTTTCCGGGACAGCCTTCCTACGAGCAGTACTTC,CASFPGQPSYEQYF
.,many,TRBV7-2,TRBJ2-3,TGTGCCAGCAGCTTCGGGGGCCCAGCGGGAACAGATACGCAGTATTTT,CASSFGGPAGTDTQYF
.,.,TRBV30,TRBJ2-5,TGTGCCTGGAGTGTAAAGAGCGGTTTGGGAGAGACCCAGTACTTC,CAWSVKSGLGETQYF
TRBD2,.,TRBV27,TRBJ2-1,TGTGCCAGCAGTCTGGGGACTAGCGTCTACAATGAGCAGTTCTTC,CASSLGTSVYNEQFF
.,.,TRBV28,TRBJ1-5,TGTGCCAGCAGTTTCCGGCGAGGGAGTCAGCCCCAGCATTTT,CASSFRRGSQPQHF
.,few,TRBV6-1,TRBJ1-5,TGTGCCAGCAGTGTGGGGGCTGAGAATCAGCCCCAGCATTTT,CASSVGAENQPQHF
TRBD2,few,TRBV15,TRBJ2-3,TGTGCCACCAGCAGAGGGGGGGGGAGCTCCGATACGCAGTATTTT,CATSRGGGSSDTQYF
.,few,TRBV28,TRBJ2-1,TGTGCCAGCAGTTTAGATCGCGAGCAGTTCTTC,CASSLDREQFF
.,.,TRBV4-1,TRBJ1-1,TGCGCCAGCAGCCAAGTAGGGCACACTGAAGCTTTCTTT,CASSQVGHTEAFF
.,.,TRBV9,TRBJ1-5,TGTGCCAGCCTGCGGGGGACGGAAAATCAGCCCCAGCATTTT,CASLRGTENQPQHF
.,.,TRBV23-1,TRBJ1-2,TGCGCCAGCAGTATTCTCGCACGCAGAAAGACCTATGGCTACACCTTC,CASSILARRKTYGYTF
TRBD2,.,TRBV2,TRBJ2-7,TGTGCCAGCACTCCAACCGTTAGCGGGGCCCGCGAGCAGTACTTC,CASTPTVSGAREQYF
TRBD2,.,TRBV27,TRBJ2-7,TGTGCCAGCAGTGAGCGGGAGTCTCACTACGAGCAGTACTTC,CASSERESHYEQYF
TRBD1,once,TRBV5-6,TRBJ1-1,TGTGCCAGCAGCTTGGGAGGGGGCGCGGGGTCTGAAGCTTTCTTT,CASSLGGGAGSEAFF
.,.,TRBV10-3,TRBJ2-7,TGTGCCATCAGTGTGGGGGTGGGGACGGAAACCTACGAGCAGTACTTC,CAISVGVGTETYEQYF
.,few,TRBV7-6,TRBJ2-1,TGTGCCAGCAGCTTAAGACAGGACCTGGGCAATGAGCAGTTCTTC,CASSLRQDLGNEQFF
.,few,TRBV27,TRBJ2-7,TGTGCCAGCAGTTCGGGGGGAACAGGGGTCTACGAGCAGTACTTC,CASSSGGTGVYEQYF
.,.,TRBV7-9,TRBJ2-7,TGTGCCAGCAGCCTTGTACGGGACGTGACCCACGAGCAGTACTTC,CASSLVRDVTHEQYF
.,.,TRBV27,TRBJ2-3,TGTGCCAGCAGTTTACTCCTGACATCCACAGATACGCAGTATTTT,CASSLLLTSTDTQYF
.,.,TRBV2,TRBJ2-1,TGTGCCAGAAGGACGAACAATGAGCAGTTCTTC,CARRTNNEQFF
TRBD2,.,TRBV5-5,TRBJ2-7,TGTGCCAGCAGTTCCCCCGGCGCGGGAGTCTACGAGCAGTACTTC,CASSSPGAGVYEQYF
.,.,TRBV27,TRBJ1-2,TGTGCCAGCAGTTTATCGGCTCTACAAGGCTACACCTTC,CASSLSALQGYTF
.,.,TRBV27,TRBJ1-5,TGTGCCAGCGGAAAAGGGGGGGTGTGGCAGCCCCAGCATTTT,CASGKGGVWQPQHF
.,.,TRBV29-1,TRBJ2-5,TGCAGCGTTGCTGCTAGCGAGGGAGAGACCCAGTACTTC,CSVAASEGETQYF
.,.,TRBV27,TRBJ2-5,TGTGCCAGCAGTTTAAACCAAGAGACCCAGTACTTC,CASSLNQETQYF
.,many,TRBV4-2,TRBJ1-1,TGTGCCAGCAGCCAAGATGGTCCCATAAGATCCGAAGCTTTCTTT,CASSQDGPIRSEAFF
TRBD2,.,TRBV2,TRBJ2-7,TGTGCCAGCAGTGAAGAGGCGGGGGGCTCCTACGAGCAGTACTTC,CASSEEAGGSYEQYF
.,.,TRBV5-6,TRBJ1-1,TGTGCCAGCAGTCGAAGCGGGGGATACACTGAAGCTTTCTTT,CASSRSGGYTEAFF
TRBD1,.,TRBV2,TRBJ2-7,TGTGCCAGCAGCGACGGGACAGCCAGTCATCACGAGCAGTACTTC,CASSDGTASHHEQYF
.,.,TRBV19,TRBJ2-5,TGTGCCAGTAGTGTTTCAGGGGCGCCCGGCCAAGAGACCCAGTACTTC,CASSVSGAPGQETQYF
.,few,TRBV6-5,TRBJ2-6,TGTGCCAGCAGCCAACAGGTCTCTGGGGCCAACGTCCTGACTTTC,CASSQQVSGANVLTF
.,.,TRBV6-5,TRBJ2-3,TGTGCCAGCAGGACAAGTATCCCAGATACGCAGTATTTT,CASRTSIPDTQYF
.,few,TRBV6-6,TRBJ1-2,TGTGCCAGCAGCCCCGACAGTTACAATGGCTACACCTTC,CASSPDSYNGYTF
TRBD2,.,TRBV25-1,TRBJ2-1,TGTGCCAGCAGTGAATCCCAGGATTTCGGGGGGGACAATGAGCAGTTCTTC,CASSESQDFGGDNEQFF
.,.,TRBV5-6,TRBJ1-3,TGTGCCAGCAGCCGATGGAGAAACTCTGGAAACACCATATATTTT,CASSRWRNSGNTIYF
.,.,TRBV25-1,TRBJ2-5,TGTGCCAGCACCCTCGCTGGGGCAGTAGAGACCCAGTACTTC,CASTLAGAVETQYF
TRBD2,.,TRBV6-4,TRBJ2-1,TGTGCCAGCACCCGGACTAGCGGGAACTACAATGAGCAGTTCTTC,CASTRTSGNYNEQFF
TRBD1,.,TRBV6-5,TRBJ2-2,TGTGCCAGCAGTCCGGGACAGCACACCGGGGAGCTGTTTTTT,CASSPGQHTGELFF
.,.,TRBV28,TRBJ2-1,TGTGCCACAATTACAGGGAGTGGCGATGAGCAGTTCTTC,CATITGSGDEQFF
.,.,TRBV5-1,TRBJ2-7,TGCGCCAGCAGCGAGGGACTCCTGATCTACGAGCAGTACTTC,CASSEGLLIYEQYF
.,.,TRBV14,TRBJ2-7,TGTGCCAGCAGCCAAGGAAGAAGCTACGGCGAGCAGTACTTC,CASSQGRSYGEQYF
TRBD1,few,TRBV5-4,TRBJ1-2,TGTGCCAGCAGCTTGCAACAGGGGGCGGATGGCTACACCTTC,CASSLQQGADGYTF
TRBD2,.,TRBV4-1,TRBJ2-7,TGCGCCAGCAGCCAAGATAGGGGACTAGCCTACGAGCAGTACTTC,CASSQDRGLAYEQYF
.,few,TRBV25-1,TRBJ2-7,TGTGCCAGCAGTGACTCATTGACCGGCAGGGGGGGATACGAGCAGTACTTC,CASSDSLTGRGGYEQYF
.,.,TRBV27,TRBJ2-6,TGTGCCAGCAGTTCTTTCTCTGGGGCCAACGTCCTGACTTTC,CASSSFSGANVLTF
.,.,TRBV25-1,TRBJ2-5,TGTGCCAGCAGTGTCGGAAGCTGGGAGACCCAGTACTTC,CASSVGSWETQYF
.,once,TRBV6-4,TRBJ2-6,TGTGCCAGCAGTGAGGGGCGGAACTCTGGGGCCAACGTCCTGACTTTC,CASSEGRNSGANVLTF
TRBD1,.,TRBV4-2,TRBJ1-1,TGTGCCAGCAGCCAAGTCCGGACAGGGACCTTCAACACTGAAGCTTTCTTT,CASSQVRTGTFNTEAFF
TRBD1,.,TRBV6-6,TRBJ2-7,TGTGCCAGCAGCCCCGGGACAGCCTACGAGCAGTACTTC,CASSPGTAYEQYF
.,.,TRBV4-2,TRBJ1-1,TGTGCCAGCAGCCAAGAAGGCAACATGAACACTGAAGCTTTCTTT,CASSQEGNMNTEAFF
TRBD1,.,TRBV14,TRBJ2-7,TGTGCCAGCAGCTCCCGGGACAGAGCCTACGAGCAGTACTTC,CASSSRDRAYEQYF